Below are 30 T cell receptor beta chains sequenced from a single sample in a study of cytomegalovirus exposure and HLA in healthy donors. The study ran its PCR with 60 Vbeta and 13 Jbeta primers. The data were produced by immunoSEQ multiplex PCR, yet TCRdb's version contains in-frame clones alone and is incomplete. The data hold about 120,000 clones, with over 75% observed a single time. Specimen: PBMCs. These receptors were collected from a woman in her late teens or twenties in good health and CMV-seronegative.

The chain employs TRBV30 and TRBJ2-1; 7 nucleotides agree with TRBD2. CDR1 is GTSNPN and CDR2 is SVGIG in the germline V gene (reference sequence). V lost 5 bases and J lost 5; bases outside the gene matches: 9. CDR3 length: 14 residues. CDR3 in amino acids: CAWAPVTSHNEQFF. The CDR3 bases are TGTGCCTGGGCCCCTGTGACTAGCCACAATGAGCAGTTCTTC.

The V gene is TRBV19, the J gene TRBJ1-1; 7 bases agree with TRBD1. Germline-derived CDR1 and CDR2 are LNHDA and SQIVND (reference sequence). This CDR3 region has 15 residues. Trimming took 3 bases from V and 1 from J; bases not matched to a gene: 5. CDR3 in amino acids: CASSIAGTANTEAFF. The CDR3 DNA reads as TGTGCCAGTAGTATCGCCGGGACAGCGAACACTGAAGCTTTCTTT.

The J gene is TRBJ1-2, the V gene TRBV27; 7 positions agree with TRBD1. Germline V gene lookup returns CDR1 MNHEY and CDR2 SMNVEV (reference sequence). V lost 5 bases, J lost 4 bases, and 10 bases stayed unmatched. The CDR3 totals 15 residues. The CDR3: CASSPMTGQLYGYTF. The CDR3 nucleotides read TGTGCCAGCAGTCCCATGACAGGGCAACTCTATGGCTACACCTTC.

The chain combines TRBV7-2 with TRBJ2-5; 9 bases line up with TRBD2. In germline, CDR1 is SGHTA, CDR2 FQGNSA. Germline trimming cut 4 bases from V and 5 bases from J; bases unmatched to any gene: 8. The CDR3 totals 15 residues. The CDR3 here is CASSYRRAGGETQYF. In DNA form, the CDR3 reads TGTGCCAGCAGCTACCGGAGAGCGGGAGGTGAGACCCAGTACTTC.

The chain links TRBV5-1 to TRBJ1-3, with D tentatively TRBD1 (5 bases). The CDR3 consists of 14 residues. Germline V CDR1 and CDR2: SGHRS, YFSETQ. With 3 bases removed from V and 12 bases from J, the gap between germline ends came to 19 bases. CDR3 DNA sequence: TGCGCCAGCAGCTGGGGGGTTCCCGTAGGGGACATATATTTT. Translation: CASSWGVPVGDIYF.

The CDR3 reads CASSESAKDTIYF. CDR3 DNA: TGCGCCAGCAGCGAGTCAGCGAAGGACACCATATATTTT. The genes are TRBV5-1 and TRBJ1-3, with D uncertain. V was pared by 4 bases and J by 8 bases, with 13 bases between. Germline values: CDR1 SGHRS, CDR2 YFSETQ. The length of the CDR3 is 13 residues.

In the case of this clone: Different DNA sequences within this sample yield the same CDR3. The chain recombines TRBV25-1 with TRBJ1-1; D perhaps matches TRBD1 (5 bases). V lost 1 base and J lost 5, with 17 bases in between. The CDR3 is 16 residues long. CDR1 is MGHDK, CDR2 SYGVNS, per germline. The DNA for the CDR3 is TGTGCCAGCAGTGAATTCGGGCAGGGAAGGAATACTGAAGCTTTCTTT. Amino acids: CASSEFGQGRNTEAFF.

The chain is built from TRBV7-9 and TRBJ2-2; possible D gene TRBD1, 6 bases. V gave up 5 bases and J gave up 0 bases, with 13 bases separating them. The germline gives CDR1 SEHNR, CDR2 FQNEAQ (reference sequence). This CDR3 has 16 residues. As DNA, the CDR3 is TGTGCCAGCAGCCTTTGGGGGACATCGAACACCGGGGAGCTGTTTTTT. Protein: CASSLWGTSNTGELFF.

This clone was detected only a few times. The rearrangement joins TRBV2 to TRBJ1-5; a possible D gene is TRBD1 (6 bases). This CDR3 region has 15 residues. The germline V gene encodes CDR1 SNHLY and CDR2 FYNNEI. The ends were cut back, 5 bases at V and 6 bases at J, with 17 bases in the middle. The CDR3 sequence: CASSSERGGGQPQHF. DNA of the CDR3: TGTGCCAGCAGTTCCGAAAGGGGGGGCGGTCAGCCCCAGCATTTT.

This sequence joins TRBV11-2 and TRBJ1-1; D possibly corresponds to TRBD1 (6 bases). This CDR3 has 14 amino acids. V lost 4 bases and J lost 5, with 14 bases in between. Germline V gene data show CDR1 as SGHAT and CDR2 as FQNNGV. This CDR3 is CASSSQGTITEAFF. The CDR3 DNA reads as TGTGCCAGCAGCTCCCAGGGGACCATAACTGAAGCTTTCTTT.

The chain couples TRBV19 to TRBJ2-3; 9 bases fit TRBD1. V was clipped by 4 bases and J by 3 bases; unmatched bases: 8. Germline CDR1 and CDR2: LNHDA and SQIVND (reference sequence). The CDR3 spans 16 residues. The CDR3 loop is CASSTPQGALTDTQYF. The DNA of the CDR3 is TGTGCCAGTAGTACTCCACAGGGGGCGTTAACAGATACGCAGTATTTT.

The chain links TRBV19 to TRBJ1-1; 9 nucleotides match TRBD1. V was clipped by 8 bases and J by 6 bases; unmatched bases: 4. From germline, CDR1 is LNHDA and CDR2 SQIVND (reference sequence). The CDR3 covers 12 residues. The DNA for the CDR3 is TGTGCCAGTCACAGGGGGCCGGCTGAAGCTTTCTTT. This gives the protein CASHRGPAEAFF.

The chain has TRBV5-4 and TRBJ1-1; TRBD1 aligns across 9 bases. Germline-derived CDR1 and CDR2 are SGHNT and YYREEE (reference sequence). With V trimmed by 1 base and J by 5 bases, 6 bases remained unmatched. The CDR3 runs 15 residues. DNA for the CDR3: TGTGCCAGCAGCTTGAAGACAGGGGGAGGAACTGAAGCTTTCTTT. Protein sequence: CASSLKTGGGTEAFF.

The chain joins TRBV30 to TRBJ2-4; 7 nucleotides agree with TRBD1. V trimming: 6 bases; J trimming: 6 bases; junction bases outside the gene matches: 20. CDR3 length: 17 amino acids. Germline V lookup: CDR1 GTSNPN, CDR2 SVGIG (reference sequence). CDR3 sequence reads: CACIVSRTGKNANIQYF. The CDR3 nucleotides read TGTGCCTGCATTGTATCCCGGACAGGAAAAAACGCAAACATTCAGTACTTC.

This clone turned up a few times. V usage is TRBV27 and J usage is TRBJ1-4; 9 bases agree with TRBD1. The J segment lost 10 bases and the V segment lost 4 bases, leaving 13 bases of the junction unmatched. Germline assignment: CDR1 MNHEY and CDR2 SMNVEV (reference sequence). The length of the CDR3 is 16 residues. CDR3: CASSSGPGQGRVKLFF. The CDR3 coding sequence is TGTGCCAGCAGTTCAGGTCCGGGACAGGGTCGTGTAAAACTGTTTTTT.

The J gene is TRBJ1-2, the V gene TRBV28, with a possible D match to TRBD1 (6 bases). Trimming shortened V by 3 bases and J by 4 bases, and 18 bases separated the two germline ends. This CDR3 is 16 amino acids long. Germline CDR1 MDHEN, CDR2 SYDVKM. CDR3 protein: CASSFPGGSWTYGYTF. The CDR3 DNA sequence: TGTGCCAGCAGTTTTCCTGGGGGCAGCTGGACCTATGGCTACACCTTC.

The chain joins TRBV7-2 to TRBJ2-5, with TRBD2 matching 11 bases. Per germline, CDR1 SGHTA and CDR2 FQGNSA. J was trimmed by 2 bases and V by 1 base; bases with no gene match: 6. The CDR3 extends over 17 amino acids. The CDR3 DNA follows: TGTGCCAGCAGCTTAGGGCTAGCGGGGGGTAATCAAGAGACCCAGTACTTC. This encodes CASSLGLAGGNQETQYF.

In its sample, this clone was seen a few times. The chain is built from TRBV5-4 and TRBJ1-1; TRBD1 matches 8 bases. Germline V CDR1 and CDR2: SGHNT, YYREEE (reference sequence). Unmatched junction bases numbered 10, after V lost 4 bases and J lost 5 bases. The CDR3 runs 15 residues. The CDR3 reads CASSEYAGGMTEAFF. The CDR3 DNA follows: TGTGCCAGCAGCGAATACGCAGGGGGCATGACTGAAGCTTTCTTT.

The CDR3 nucleotides are TGTGCCAGCAGCCATCGCCCGGGGATGGCGGGCGTAAGCAATGAGCAGTTCTTC. Protein: CASSHRPGMAGVSNEQFF. This chain links TRBV27 with TRBJ2-1, with D possibly matching TRBD2 (5 bases). The CDR3 loop spans 18 amino acids. V was cut by 6 bases and J by 6 bases, with 27 bases left in between. Germline V gene lookup returns CDR1 MNHEY and CDR2 SMNVEV (reference sequence).

The rearrangement links TRBV5-4 to TRBJ2-7, with D possibly being TRBD2 (5 bases). V dropped 2 bases and J dropped 0 bases, with 12 bases sitting between them. This CDR3 region has 15 residues. The germline V gene encodes CDR1 SGHNT and CDR2 YYREEE (reference sequence). The CDR3 here is CASSLESGSSYEQYF. The CDR3 coding sequence is TGTGCCAGCAGCTTAGAGAGCGGATCCTCCTACGAGCAGTACTTC.

The chain's CDR3 is CARSTGGSGANVLTF. DNA of the CDR3: TGTGCCCGCTCTACAGGGGGCTCCGGGGCCAACGTCCTGACTTTC. The chain carries TRBV6-1 and TRBJ2-6, with 9 positions matching TRBD1. Germline V gives CDR1 MNHNS, CDR2 SASEGT. This CDR3 is 15 amino acids long. With 11 bases clipped from V and 4 bases from J, the junction kept 9 bases outside the gene matches.

This clone has just one count. The V call is TRBV7-2, the J call TRBJ1-1; the match to TRBD1 covers 8 bases. Germline values: CDR1 SGHTA, CDR2 FQGNSA. Germline trimming cut 3 bases from V and 3 bases from J; bases unmatched to any gene: 3. CDR3 length: 14 amino acids. CDR3 DNA: TGTGCCAGCAGCTTCAGGGGGCGCGACACTGAAGCTTTCTTT. This sequence encodes CASSFRGRDTEAFF.

The chain links TRBV5-1 to TRBJ1-2; TRBD1 agrees at 8 bases. V dropped 4 bases and J dropped 8; count of bases not matched to a gene: 7. The CDR3 covers 13 residues. Germline-derived CDR1 and CDR2 are SGHRS and YFSETQ. The CDR3 nucleotides read TGCGCCAGCAGCAAACAGGGGGATGGAGGCTACACCTTC. This encodes CASSKQGDGGYTF.

The chain joins TRBV19 to TRBJ1-2; D is perhaps TRBD1 (5 bases). In germline, CDR1 is LNHDA, CDR2 SQIVND (reference sequence). There are 16 residues in the CDR3. V lost 4 bases to trimming and J lost 6 bases, with 21 bases between them. The CDR3 region is CASSTRLLEGLNGYTF. The CDR3 nucleotides read TGTGCCAGTAGTACCAGACTCCTGGAGGGACTTAATGGCTACACCTTC.

This chain connects TRBV6-1 to TRBJ1-6; D call uncertain. The ends were cut back, 0 bases at V and 10 bases at J, with 13 bases in the middle. The CDR3 contains 15 residues. Germline CDR1 reads MNHNS; CDR2 reads SASEGT. In DNA, the CDR3 is TGTGCCAGCAGTGAAGCTTTGATAGAAGAGTCACCCCTCCACTTT. It encodes CASSEALIEESPLHF.

This clone occurred a few times. The chain joins TRBV5-1 to TRBJ1-3, with TRBD1 identical over 8 bases. The V gene's germline CDR1 is SGHRS and CDR2 YFSETQ. V gave up 4 bases and J gave up 3 bases; unmatched junction bases: 12. The CDR3 is 17 amino acids. The CDR3 protein is CASSGKPTGDFGNTIYF. The CDR3 DNA reads TGCGCCAGCAGCGGCAAACCGACAGGGGACTTTGGAAACACCATATATTTT. Full variable domain (missing parts from reference TRBV5-1 and TRBJ1-3): KAGVTQTPRYLIKTRGQQVTLSCSPISGHRSVSWYQQTPGQGLQFLFEYFSETQRNKGNFPGRFSGRQFSNSRSEMNVSTLELGDSALYLCASSGKPTGDFGNTIYFGEGSWLTVV.

This rearrangement joins TRBV7-9 to TRBJ2-7; 9 bases line up with TRBD1. Unmatched junction bases numbered 5, after V lost 5 bases and J lost 3 bases. Per the germline V gene, CDR1 is SEHNR and CDR2 is FQNEAQ (reference sequence). The CDR3 spans 14 residues. In DNA form, the CDR3 reads TGTGCCAGCAGCGGCGGGACAGGGCGCTACGAGCAGTACTTC. The encoded protein is CASSGGTGRYEQYF.

V and J are TRBV10-3 and TRBJ2-3; a possible D gene is TRBD2 (5 bases). V was pared by 8 bases and J by 0 bases, with 9 bases between. This CDR3 region has 13 residues. Germline CDR1 reads ENHRY; CDR2 reads SYGVKD. The CDR3 nucleotides read TGTGCCATCCGGGGTCTAAGCACAGATACGCAGTATTTT. Its translation is CAIRGLSTDTQYF.

The chain couples TRBV11-2 to TRBJ2-7, with 9 bases lining up with TRBD2. Germline values: CDR1 SGHAT, CDR2 FQNNGV. The CDR3 extends over 14 amino acids. V trimming: 4 bases; J trimming: 5 bases; junction bases outside the gene matches: 6. CDR3 protein: CASSSGLAFDEQYF. In DNA, the CDR3 is TGTGCCAGCAGCTCGGGACTAGCATTCGACGAGCAGTACTTC.

The chain employs TRBV18 and TRBJ2-7; D is unresolved. The CDR3 is 12 residues long. The germline V gene encodes CDR1 KGHSH and CDR2 LQKENI. V gave up 6 bases and J gave up 7 bases, with 13 bases separating them. CDR3 in DNA: TGTGCCAGCTCCCAACCAGGCAGGGAGCAGTACTTC. It encodes CASSQPGREQYF.